The rows below give T cell receptor beta chains drawn from one sample of a study of cytomegalovirus exposure and HLA in healthy donors. Some clones are missing from TCRdb's copy, which holds only in-frame ones; the method was immunoSEQ multiplex PCR. The table shows 200,000 or so clones, with approximately 80% occurring only once. The specimen was PBMCs. The receptors come from a man aged 45-65 years in good health and CMV-seronegative. The CDR3 runs from the conserved cysteine through the conserved F or W. A D gene is named only where the DNA matches it firmly. Clone size is given for some rows only: seen once, a few or many times, or a class if the clone is expanded.

NA	TRBV9	TRBJ1-4	NA	CASSTGKQGIEKLFF	TGTGCCAGCAGCACAGGGAAACAGGGCATTGAAAAACTGTTTTTT
NA	TRBV27	TRBJ1-1	NA	CASSPGGAPRTEAFF	TGTGCCAGCAGTCCCGGGGGGGCCCCTCGCACTGAAGCTTTCTTT
NA	TRBV7-2	TRBJ2-1	TRBD2	CASSLNYGGGRSYNEQFF	TGTGCCAGCAGCTTAAATTACGGGGGCGGGAGGTCCTACAATGAGCAGTTCTTC
NA	TRBV5-1	TRBJ2-3	NA	CASSLYNTDTQYF	TGCGCCAGCAGCTTGTATAACACAGATACGCAGTATTTT
NA	TRBV7-6	TRBJ2-5	TRBD1	CASSHGQGRETQYF	TGTGCCAGCAGCCACGGACAGGGGAGAGAGACCCAGTACTTC
NA	TRBV27	TRBJ2-7	NA	CATHRLAGTYEQYF	TGTGCCACCCACCGACTGGCGGGAACTTACGAGCAGTACTTC
once	TRBV9	TRBJ1-5	TRBD1	CASPDRGGQPQHF	TGTGCCAGCCCCGACAGGGGGGGACAGCCCCAGCATTTT
NA	TRBV6-5	TRBJ1-5	NA	CASRRLQGQPQHF	TGTGCCAGCAGGCGACTACAAGGTCAGCCCCAGCATTTT
once	TRBV6-4	TRBJ1-6	NA	CASSDSPSSPLHF	TGTGCCAGCAGTGACTCCCCGAGCTCACCCCTCCACTTT
NA	TRBV27	TRBJ1-5	NA	CASSLWADSNQPQHF	TGTGCCAGCAGCCTATGGGCAGATAGCAATCAGCCCCAGCATTTT
NA	TRBV9	TRBJ2-7	NA	CASSVNDFASYEQYF	TGTGCCAGCAGCGTAAATGACTTTGCCTCCTACGAGCAGTACTTC
NA	TRBV19	TRBJ2-1	NA	CASSIQSYGLGANEQFF	TGTGCCAGTAGTATACAGAGCTATGGACTCGGAGCCAATGAGCAGTTCTTC
NA	TRBV6-5	TRBJ1-5	TRBD1	CASIRDRGLGQPQHF	TGTGCCAGCATCCGGGACAGGGGGCTTGGTCAGCCCCAGCATTTT
NA	TRBV5-1	TRBJ2-7	TRBD2	CASSLASGTYEQYF	TGCGCCAGCAGCTTGGCTAGCGGAACCTACGAGCAGTACTTC
NA	TRBV18	TRBJ2-1	TRBD2	CASSPTGTSLNEQFF	TGTGCCAGCTCACCTACCGGGACTAGTCTGAATGAGCAGTTCTTC
NA	TRBV5-4	TRBJ1-1	NA	CASSSPRGQNTEAFF	TGTGCCAGCAGCTCACCCAGGGGCCAAAACACTGAAGCTTTCTTT
NA	TRBV27	TRBJ1-2	TRBD1	CASTLSPGTGYYGYTF	TGTGCCAGCACCCTCTCTCCTGGGACAGGATACTATGGCTACACCTTC
NA	TRBV5-4	TRBJ2-3	NA	CASSLPGWGVADTQYF	TGTGCCAGCAGCTTGCCTGGATGGGGGGTCGCAGATACGCAGTATTTT
NA	TRBV4-1	TRBJ1-1	NA	CASSQEGSGGTEAFF	TGCGCCAGCAGCCAAGAGGGCAGCGGAGGCACTGAAGCTTTCTTT
NA	TRBV15	TRBJ1-4	NA	CATSRDWDTREKLFF	TGTGCCACCAGCAGAGACTGGGACACCAGGGAAAAACTGTTTTTT